These 3 T cell receptor beta chains originate from one sample sequenced in a study of neurological immune-mediated disorders. TCRdb reprocessed the 5' RACE reads via MiXCR and lists one record per CDR3 protein. The sample yields 60,000 to 85,000 distinct CDR3 sequences, roughly 4.4% seen once. The source material was PBMCs. The receptors originated from a woman in her 70s with multiple sclerosis.

In its sample, this clonotype was seen a few times. Here the CDR3 DNA reads TGTGCCAGCAGCCCCCACCGGGACAACTCCCTCTTAGGAAACACCATATATTTT. This sequence encodes CASSPHRDNSLLGNTIYF. This chain links TRBV12-3 or TRBV12-4 with TRBJ1-3; D is perhaps TRBD1 (6 bases). The CDR3 is made up of 18 amino acids. Trimming shortened V by 6 bases and J by 4 bases, and 25 bases separated the two germline ends.

This clonotype was counted a few times. The rearrangement links TRBV5-6 to TRBJ1-5; D ambiguous. Per germline, CDR1 SGHDT and CDR2 YYEEEE. Trimming removed 2 bases at V and 2 bases at J, with 8 bases between. The CDR3 spans 14 residues. CDR3 coding DNA: TGTGCCAGCAGCTTTCGGATGGGCAATCAGCCCCAGCATTTT. It is translated as CASSFRMGNQPQHF.

This clonotype came up many times. The genes are TRBV7-6 and TRBJ1-5; no reliable D call. V was trimmed by 1 base and J by 2 bases, leaving 15 bases between them. The CDR3 has 17 amino acids. CDR1 is SGHVS, CDR2 FNYEAQ, per germline. CDR3 protein: CASSLGVLPAGNQPQHF. For the CDR3, the DNA is TGTGCCAGCAGCTTAGGTGTTTTACCGGCTGGCAATCAGCCCCAGCATTTT.